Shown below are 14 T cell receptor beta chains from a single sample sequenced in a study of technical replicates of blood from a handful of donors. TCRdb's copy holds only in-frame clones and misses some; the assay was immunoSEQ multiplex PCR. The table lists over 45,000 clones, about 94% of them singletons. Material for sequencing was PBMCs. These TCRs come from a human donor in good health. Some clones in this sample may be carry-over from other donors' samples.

The CDR3 loop reads CASSFDRVNYGYTF. CDR3 nucleotides: TGCGCCAGCAGCTTCGACAGGGTCAACTATGGCTACACCTTC. The rearrangement uses TRBV5-1 and TRBJ1-2, with 7 bases aligning to TRBD1. The germline gives CDR1 SGHRS, CDR2 YFSETQ. With V trimmed by 2 bases and J by 2 bases, 3 bases remained unmatched. The CDR3 contains 14 residues.

CDR3 in DNA: TGTGCCACCAGCAGAGGGGTGGGGCACGAGCAGTACTTC. Residues: CATSRGVGHEQYF. The genes are TRBV15 and TRBJ2-7; possibly TRBD1 for D (5 bases). Germline CDR1 reads LNHNV; CDR2 reads YYDKDF (reference sequence). The CDR3 has 13 amino acids. V was shortened by 1 base and J by 5 bases, with 9 bases between the two germline ends.

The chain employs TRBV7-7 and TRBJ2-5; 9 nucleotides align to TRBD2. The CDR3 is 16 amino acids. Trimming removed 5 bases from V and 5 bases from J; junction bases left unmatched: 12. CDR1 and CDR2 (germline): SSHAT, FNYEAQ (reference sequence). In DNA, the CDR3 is TGTGCCAGCAGCCCCTGGGCGGGAGGGCCGGTGGAGACCCAGTACTTC. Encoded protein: CASSPWAGGPVETQYF. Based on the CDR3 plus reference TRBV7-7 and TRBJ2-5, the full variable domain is GAGVSQSPRYKVTKRGQDVTLRCDPISSHATLYWYQQALGQGPEFLTYFNYEAQPDKSGLPSDRFSAERPEGSISTLTIQRTEQRDSAMYRCASSPWAGGPVETQYFGPGTRLLVL.

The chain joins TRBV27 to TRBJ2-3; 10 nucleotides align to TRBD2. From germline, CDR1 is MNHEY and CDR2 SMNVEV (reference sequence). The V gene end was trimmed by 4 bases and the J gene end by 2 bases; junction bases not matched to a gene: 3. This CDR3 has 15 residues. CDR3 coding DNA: TGTGCCAGCAGTTCTCTAGCGGGGGCCACAGATACGCAGTATTTT. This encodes CASSSLAGATDTQYF.

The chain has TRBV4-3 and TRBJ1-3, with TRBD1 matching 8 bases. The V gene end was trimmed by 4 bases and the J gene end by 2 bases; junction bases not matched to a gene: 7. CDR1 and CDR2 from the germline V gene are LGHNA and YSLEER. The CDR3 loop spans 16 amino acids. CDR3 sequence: CASSLSPTGAGNTIYF. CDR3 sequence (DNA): TGCGCCAGCAGCCTAAGTCCGACAGGGGCTGGAAACACCATATATTTT.

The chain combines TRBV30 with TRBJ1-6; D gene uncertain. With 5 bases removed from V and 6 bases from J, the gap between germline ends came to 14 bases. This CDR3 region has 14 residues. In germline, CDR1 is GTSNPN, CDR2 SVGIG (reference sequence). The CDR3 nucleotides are TGTGCCTGGGCCGGGGTTATCGGTAATTCACCCCTCCACTTT. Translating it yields CAWAGVIGNSPLHF.

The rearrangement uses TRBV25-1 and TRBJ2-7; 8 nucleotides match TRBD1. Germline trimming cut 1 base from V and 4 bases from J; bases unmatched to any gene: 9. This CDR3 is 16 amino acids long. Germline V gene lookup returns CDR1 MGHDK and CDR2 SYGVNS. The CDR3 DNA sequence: TGTGCCAGCAGTGAATCGGGGCAGGGGGCTTCGTACGAGCAGTACTTC. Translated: CASSESGQGASYEQYF.

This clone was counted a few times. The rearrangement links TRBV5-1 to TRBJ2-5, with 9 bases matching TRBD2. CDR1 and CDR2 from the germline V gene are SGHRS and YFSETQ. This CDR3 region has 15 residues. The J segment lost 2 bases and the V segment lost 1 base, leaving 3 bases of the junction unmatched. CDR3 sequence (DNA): TGCGCCAGCAGCTTGTCAGCGGGGGGACAAGAGACCCAGTACTTC. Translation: CASSLSAGGQETQYF.

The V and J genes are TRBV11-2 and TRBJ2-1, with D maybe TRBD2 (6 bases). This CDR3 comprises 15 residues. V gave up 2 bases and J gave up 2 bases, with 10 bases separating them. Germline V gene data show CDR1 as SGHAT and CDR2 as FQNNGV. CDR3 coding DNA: TGTGCCAGCAGCTTATCCGGGAGCCCCTACAATGAGCAGTTCTTC. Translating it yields CASSLSGSPYNEQFF.

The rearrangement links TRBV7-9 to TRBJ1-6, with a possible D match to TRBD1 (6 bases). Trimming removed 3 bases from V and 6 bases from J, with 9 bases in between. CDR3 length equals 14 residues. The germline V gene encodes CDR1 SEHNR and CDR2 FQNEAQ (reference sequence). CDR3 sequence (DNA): TGTGCCAGCAGCTTCGGACAGCCTAATTCACCCCTCCACTTT. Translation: CASSFGQPNSPLHF.

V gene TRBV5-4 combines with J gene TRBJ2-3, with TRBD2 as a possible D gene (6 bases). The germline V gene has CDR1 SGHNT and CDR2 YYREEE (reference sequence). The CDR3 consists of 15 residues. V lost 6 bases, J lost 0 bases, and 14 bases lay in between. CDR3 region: CASTSGGASTDTQYF. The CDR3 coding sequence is TGTGCCAGCACCTCTGGCGGGGCTAGCACAGATACGCAGTATTTT.

The DNA of the CDR3 is TGTGCCACAAGCCCGCGGGCATTGAATTCACCCCTCCACTTT. Protein product: CATSPRALNSPLHF. This rearrangement joins TRBV2 to TRBJ1-6; D remains unclear. Looked up from germline, CDR1 is SNHLY and CDR2 is FYNNEI. Trimming took off 10 bases at V and 7 bases at J, with 17 bases between the two ends. This CDR3 contains 14 residues. The variable domain in full, completed from reference TRBV2 and TRBJ1-6, reads EPEVTQTPSHQVTQMGQEVILRCVPISNHLYFYWYRQILGQKVEFLVSFYNNEISEKSEIFDDQFSVERPDGSNFTLKIRSTKLEDSAMYFCATSPRALNSPLHFGNGTRLTVT.

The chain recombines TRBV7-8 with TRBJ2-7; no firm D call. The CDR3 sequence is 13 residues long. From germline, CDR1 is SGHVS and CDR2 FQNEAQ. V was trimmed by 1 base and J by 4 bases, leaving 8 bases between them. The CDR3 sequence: CASSLDDLYEQYF. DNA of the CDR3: TGTGCCAGCAGCTTAGATGACTTATACGAGCAGTACTTC.

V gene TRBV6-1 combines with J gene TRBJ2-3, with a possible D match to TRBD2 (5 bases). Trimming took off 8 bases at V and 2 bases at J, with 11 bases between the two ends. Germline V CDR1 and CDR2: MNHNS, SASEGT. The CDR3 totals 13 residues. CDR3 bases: TGTGCCAGCGGGAGTAGTATCACAGATACGCAGTATTTT. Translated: CASGSSITDTQYF.